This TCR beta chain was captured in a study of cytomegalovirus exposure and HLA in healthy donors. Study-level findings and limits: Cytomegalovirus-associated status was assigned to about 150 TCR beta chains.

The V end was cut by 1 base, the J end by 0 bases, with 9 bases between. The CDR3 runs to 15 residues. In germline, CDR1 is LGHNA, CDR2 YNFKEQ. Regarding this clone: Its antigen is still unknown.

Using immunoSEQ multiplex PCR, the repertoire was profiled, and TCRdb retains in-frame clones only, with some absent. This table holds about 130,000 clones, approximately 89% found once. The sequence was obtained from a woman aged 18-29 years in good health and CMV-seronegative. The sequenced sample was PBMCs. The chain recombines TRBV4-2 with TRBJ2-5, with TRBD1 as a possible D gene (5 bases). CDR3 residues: CASSQGSGNQETQYF. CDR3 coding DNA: TGTGCCAGCAGCCAAGGATCAGGGAACCAAGAGACCCAGTACTTC.